The clone carrying this TCR beta chain has just a few counts. Its antigen is still unknown. Combining a sample-barcoded 5' primer with a J-beta primer mix, a second PCR ran for roughly 6 to 12 cycles. There were at least 3 million CDR3-containing paired-end reads obtained from each sample. MiXCR was run by TCRdb on the 5' RACE reads, yielding one entry per CDR3 protein. Of 1.5 million to 2 million distinct CDR3 sequences listed, roughly 32% are singletons. Drawn from each donor were roughly 9.4 milliliters of peripheral blood. Total RNA, at least 5 micrograms per sample, came from PBMCs. The data belong to a study of blood T cells in healthy people across ages. Overall study results and limits: TCR beta diversity, measured per million T cells, fell in a roughly linear way with age.

The CDR3 sequence is 18 residues long. Germline CDR1 is SEHNR and CDR2 is FQNEAQ (reference sequence). Trimming stripped 2 bases from V and 3 bases from J, with 23 bases between. This receptor was identified in a woman aged 25 to 39 in good health. The rearrangement links TRBV7-9 to TRBJ2-7; possibly TRBD2 for D (7 bases). Sequenced input: blood. The CDR3: CASSLPGGVREMGYEQYF. The CDR3 DNA follows: TGTGCCAGCAGCTTACCGGGGGGCGTGCGGGAGATGGGCTACGAGCAGTACTTC.